The next 32 T cell receptor beta chains were all read from a single sample in a study of blood T cell repertoires in COVID-19. The table came from immunoSEQ multiplex PCR; TCRdb's copy has only in-frame clones and leaves some out. The sample contains 250,000 to 350,000 clones, 84% of which appear only once. The specimen sequenced was peripheral blood. Source of these receptors: a person between 65 and 79 years old with COVID-19, enrolled during active disease.

This chain joins TRBV24-1 and TRBJ2-1; 8 bases map to TRBD2. The CDR3 runs 14 residues. Germline V gene sequence: CDR1 KGHDR, CDR2 SFDVKD. The V gene end was trimmed by 7 bases and the J gene end by 4 bases; junction bases not matched to a gene: 5. The CDR3 spells CATRSSGWYNEQFF. The CDR3 coding sequence is TGTGCCACCAGGTCTAGCGGGTGGTACAATGAGCAGTTCTTC.

The V gene is TRBV29-1, the J gene TRBJ2-7; the match to TRBD2 covers 8 bases. V gave up 6 bases and J gave up 2 bases; unmatched junction bases: 9. The CDR3 has 14 residues. The germline CDR1 and CDR2 sequences are SQVTM and ANQGSEA. The CDR3 DNA is TGCAGCGTCAGCCTCGGACTAGCCGCCTACGAGCAGTACTTC. This sequence encodes CSVSLGLAAYEQYF.

This clone was seen a few times. The chain combines TRBV11-2 with TRBJ2-1, with D possibly being TRBD2 (6 bases). CDR3 length: 16 amino acids. The V gene lost 8 bases and the J gene lost 0 bases, with 17 bases spanning the gap. Germline lookup yields CDR1 SGHAT and CDR2 FQNNGV. The CDR3 coding sequence is TGTGCCAGCGCTCCTTTAGGGCGGGGCTCCTACAATGAGCAGTTCTTC. This translates into CASAPLGRGSYNEQFF.

The chain has TRBV2 and TRBJ1-5, with D possibly TRBD1 on 5 matching bases. V lost 8 bases and J lost 7, with 15 bases in between. The CDR3 is made up of 13 amino acids. The germline CDR1 and CDR2 sequences are SNHLY and FYNNEI. In DNA, the CDR3 is TGTGCCAGCCTACTGGGGGGGGAACAGCCCCAGCATTTT. Protein product: CASLLGGEQPQHF.

The rearrangement joins TRBV6-5 to TRBJ1-1; 10 nucleotides line up with TRBD1. Unmatched junction bases numbered 4, after V lost 7 bases and J lost 2 bases. The CDR3 has 14 amino acids. Germline CDR1 reads MNHEY; CDR2 reads SVGAGI. The CDR3 bases are TGTGCCAGCATATGGGACAGGGGAAACACTGAAGCTTTCTTT. Amino acid sequence: CASIWDRGNTEAFF.

The V gene is TRBV6-2 or TRBV6-3, the J gene TRBJ2-5; D perhaps matches TRBD1 (5 bases). This CDR3 contains 12 residues. Trimming cost V 6 bases and J 2 bases, with 7 bases left between them. Germline V gives CDR1 MNHEY, CDR2 SVGEGT. Written as DNA, the CDR3 is TGTGCCAGCAGCGGACAACAAGAGACCCAGTACTTC. This codes for CASSGQQETQYF.

V usage is TRBV5-1 and J usage is TRBJ1-5; the match to TRBD1 covers 9 bases. The CDR3 length is 16 residues. Per germline, CDR1 SGHRS and CDR2 YFSETQ. With V trimmed by 0 bases and J by 7 bases, 8 bases remained unmatched. CDR3 bases: TGCGCCAGCAGCTTGGGGGACAGGGTTTCGGGCCAGCCCCAGCATTTT. Translation: CASSLGDRVSGQPQHF.

This clone was seen a single time. The V call is TRBV7-9, the J call TRBJ2-1; D might be TRBD1 (6 bases). Germline CDR1 and CDR2: SEHNR and FQNEAQ (reference sequence). V lost 5 bases and J 7 bases, leaving 18 bases between the germline ends. The CDR3 is 15 residues long. CDR3 in amino acids: CASSAVTGPFNEQFF. CDR3 coding DNA: TGTGCCAGCAGCGCAGTAACAGGGCCCTTTAATGAGCAGTTCTTC.

The genes are TRBV4-1 and TRBJ1-1; D gene ambiguous. Trimming stripped 0 bases from V and 1 base from J, with 21 bases between. This CDR3 is 19 amino acids long. Germline lookup yields CDR1 MGHRA and CDR2 YSYEKL. Written as DNA, the CDR3 is TGCGCCAGCAGCCAAGAAGGCGGCTCGGGTCTACCCAGGAACACTGAAGCTTTCTTT. Its translation is CASSQEGGSGLPRNTEAFF.

The V call is TRBV10-3, the J call TRBJ1-1; 8 positions agree with TRBD1. This CDR3 has 13 residues. Unmatched junction bases numbered 8, after V lost 7 bases and J lost 7 bases. CDR1 and CDR2 from the germline V gene are ENHRY and SYGVKD. The CDR3 coding sequence is TGTGCCATCAACCAGGACAGGGATCGTGAAGCTTTCTTT. Amino acid sequence: CAINQDRDREAFF.

The V and J genes are TRBV7-2 and TRBJ2-3; TRBD2 agrees at 7 bases. Germline trimming cut 5 bases from V and 5 bases from J; bases unmatched to any gene: 16. The V gene's germline CDR1 is SGHTA and CDR2 FQGNSA. The CDR3 contains 17 residues. The CDR3, as DNA: TGTGCCAGCAGCCCTACGAGGACGGGAGGACTCCGAGATACGCAGTATTTT. Translation: CASSPTRTGGLRDTQYF.

The chain uses TRBV30 and TRBJ2-3; TRBD2 matches 9 bases. J lost 6 bases, V lost 0 bases, and 13 bases had no gene match. Germline lookup yields CDR1 GTSNPN and CDR2 SVGIG (reference sequence). This CDR3 spans 17 amino acids. The CDR3: CAWSVRLGAGGLDTQYF. CDR3 sequence (DNA): TGTGCCTGGAGTGTACGGCTTGGGGCGGGAGGGCTGGATACGCAGTATTTT.

This clone has at least ten counts. Other DNA variants within this sample encode the same CDR3. The chain links TRBV9 to TRBJ2-2; the D is unclear. Germline CDR1 SGDLS, CDR2 YYNGEE. There are 13 residues in the CDR3. With 1 base removed from V and 5 bases from J, the gap between germline ends came to 6 bases. CDR3 DNA: TGTGCCAGCAGCGTAACCGGGACCGGGGAGCTGTTTTTT. The encoded protein is CASSVTGTGELFF. Full variable domain (remainder filled in from reference TRBV9 and TRBJ2-2): DSGVTQTPKHLITATGQRVTLRCSPRSGDLSVYWYQQSLDQGLQFLIQYYNGEERAKGNILERFSAQQFPDLHSELNLSSLELGDSALYFCASSVTGTGELFFGEGSRLTVL.

The chain is built from TRBV27 and TRBJ2-1, with D tentatively TRBD1 (6 bases). The CDR3 loop spans 16 amino acids. V was cut by 0 bases and J by 2 bases, with 11 bases left in between. Per the germline V gene, CDR1 is MNHEY and CDR2 is SMNVEV (reference sequence). The CDR3 sequence: CASSLSKRGTYNEQFF. CDR3 nucleotides: TGTGCCAGCAGTTTATCGAAGAGGGGGACCTACAATGAGCAGTTCTTC.

This chain links TRBV7-9 with TRBJ1-2; D is ambiguous. Germline V gives CDR1 SEHNR, CDR2 FQNEAQ (reference sequence). There are 14 residues in the CDR3. The V end was cut by 1 base, the J end by 5 bases, with 11 bases between. DNA for the CDR3: TGTGCCAGCAGCTTAGGCGGTATTGATTATGGCTACACCTTC. Its translation is CASSLGGIDYGYTF.

This chain uses TRBV28 with TRBJ1-2; TRBD1 aligns across 10 bases. Trimming removed 3 bases from V and 8 bases from J; junction bases left unmatched: 6. The CDR3 totals 14 residues. CDR1 MDHEN and CDR2 SYDVKM come from the germline V gene. The DNA of the CDR3 is TGTGCCAGCAGTTTGGGGACAGGGGAGAGGGGCTACACCTTC. Its protein is CASSLGTGERGYTF.

This clone appeared a few times. V usage is TRBV2 and J usage is TRBJ2-3, with 10 bases identical to TRBD2. CDR1 and CDR2 (germline): SNHLY, FYNNEI. J gave up 0 bases and V 6 bases, and 12 bases lay outside the gene matches. The CDR3 contains 18 residues. The CDR3 DNA is TGTGCCAGCAGCCTAGAGCGGGGGGGAATGGCTAGCACAGATACGCAGTATTTT. Residues: CASSLERGGMASTDTQYF.

This chain joins TRBV4-3 and TRBJ1-1, with D possibly matching TRBD1 (5 bases). The V gene's germline CDR1 is LGHNA and CDR2 YSLEER. Trimming removed 1 base from V and 4 bases from J, with 19 bases in between. The CDR3 has 17 amino acids. CDR3 bases: TGCGCCAGCAGCCAAGCAACGGGACGGGGGGTTAGCACTGAAGCTTTCTTT. Amino acid sequence: CASSQATGRGVSTEAFF.

A remark on this clone: Germline and junction disagree at one end, which may indicate a read error. The chain employs TRBV5-6 and TRBJ1-4, with a tentative D call TRBD1 (6 bases). The CDR3 has 15 residues. Germline lookup yields CDR1 SGHDT and CDR2 YYEEEE. This chain's CDR3 is CASSLVGNRAHPPAF. Written as DNA, the CDR3 is TGTGCCAGCAGCTTGGTTGGTAACAGGGCTCATCCGCCAGCGTTT.

In this sample, this clone turned up once. The CDR3 protein is CASSYNSGSTEAFF. The CDR3 DNA sequence: TGTGCCAGCAGTTACAATTCAGGCTCCACTGAAGCTTTCTTT. The chain is built from TRBV6-5 and TRBJ1-1; D not resolved. Germline loops: CDR1 MNHEY, CDR2 SVGAGI. Trimming removed 2 bases from V and 4 bases from J, with 11 bases in between. There are 14 residues in the CDR3.

CDR3 in amino acids: CATRSGSYNEQFF. The CDR3 bases are TGTGCCACCAGGAGCGGGTCCTACAATGAGCAGTTCTTC. This rearrangement joins TRBV15 to TRBJ2-1, with D possibly being TRBD2 (6 bases). The V end was cut by 6 bases, the J end by 1 base, with 7 bases between. Germline CDR1 is LNHNV and CDR2 is YYDKDF (reference sequence). This CDR3 spans 13 amino acids.

As regards this clone: This CDR3 is also generated by other DNA sequences in the sample. This chain joins TRBV11-2 and TRBJ2-1, with a weak D call TRBD1 (6 bases). Germline loops: CDR1 SGHAT, CDR2 FQNNGV. The CDR3 is made up of 13 amino acids. V lost 5 bases to trimming and J lost 6 bases, with 11 bases between them. The CDR3 DNA reads as TGTGCCAGCAGCCTCGGCAGGGGCAATGAGCAGTTCTTC. This encodes CASSLGRGNEQFF.

The chain couples TRBV9 to TRBJ1-6, with a tentative D call TRBD1 (5 bases). The CDR3 contains 13 residues. Germline loops: CDR1 SGDLS, CDR2 YYNGEE. V was cut by 0 bases and J by 11 bases, with 9 bases left in between. The CDR3 reads CASSVGGGAPLHF. In nucleotides, the CDR3 is TGTGCCAGCAGCGTAGGTGGGGGGGCACCCCTCCACTTT. The whole variable domain, filled in from reference TRBV9 and TRBJ1-6, reads DSGVTQTPKHLITATGQRVTLRCSPRSGDLSVYWYQQSLDQGLQFLIQYYNGEERAKGNILERFSAQQFPDLHSELNLSSLELGDSALYFCASSVGGGAPLHFGNGTRLTVT.

V and J are TRBV5-1 and TRBJ2-1; the match to TRBD1 covers 9 bases. The length of the CDR3 is 12 residues. Germline-derived CDR1 and CDR2 are SGHRS and YFSETQ. V was pared by 7 bases and J by 10 bases, with 6 bases of the junction left unmatched. The CDR3 reads CASQQGAHEQFF. The CDR3 coding sequence is TGCGCCAGCCAACAGGGGGCGCACGAGCAGTTCTTC.

CDR3 DNA: TGTGCCAGCAGCCTAGCACCAGGGGGTTGGACCGGGGAGCTGTTTTTT. Translating gives CASSLAPGGWTGELFF. The chain joins TRBV6-6 to TRBJ2-2; 7 bases line up with TRBD1. CDR3 length equals 16 residues. Losses at the gene ends were 6 bases for V and 5 bases for J; bases not matched to a gene: 12. Germline loops: CDR1 MNHNY, CDR2 SVGAGI (reference sequence).

The J gene is TRBJ2-1, the V gene TRBV19; maybe TRBD2 (6 bases). The V end lost 10 bases, the J end lost 0 bases, and 22 bases lay between the germline ends. The CDR3 extends over 17 amino acids. CDR1 is LNHDA, CDR2 SQIVND, per germline (reference sequence). This chain's CDR3 is CATTDYPTGSSYNEQFF. CDR3 nucleotide sequence: TGTGCCACCACGGACTACCCAACGGGAAGCTCCTACAATGAGCAGTTCTTC.

The chain couples TRBV27 to TRBJ1-2; 7 nucleotides agree with TRBD1. The CDR3 sequence is 15 residues long. V lost 1 base, J lost 4 bases, and 6 bases stayed unmatched. Germline V gives CDR1 MNHEY, CDR2 SMNVEV (reference sequence). The CDR3 DNA follows: TGTGCCAGCAGTTTATTTCTAGGGGGCGTCTATGGCTACACCTTC. This gives the protein CASSLFLGGVYGYTF.

This clone is a singleton in its sample. J is TRBJ2-5 and V is TRBV5-1, with a tentative D call TRBD2 (5 bases). The germline V gene encodes CDR1 SGHRS and CDR2 YFSETQ. The CDR3 consists of 14 residues. V gave up 7 bases and J gave up 4 bases, with 17 bases separating them. CDR3: CASGLAGFLETQYF. Written as DNA, the CDR3 is TGCGCCAGCGGACTGGCCGGGTTTTTAGAGACCCAGTACTTC.

The genes are TRBV19 and TRBJ1-1; D is undetermined. CDR1 is LNHDA and CDR2 is SQIVND in the germline V gene (reference sequence). Trimming cost V 6 bases and J 2 bases, with 22 bases left between them. This CDR3 comprises 17 residues. The CDR3 coding sequence is TGTGCCAGTAGCTCATGGAGCGGGGAACGAATTAACACTGAAGCTTTCTTT. It codes for CASSSWSGERINTEAFF.

The count of this clone is one. The chain is built from TRBV6-5 and TRBJ1-5; D not resolved. The CDR3 contains 15 residues. Germline CDR1 MNHEY, CDR2 SVGAGI. The V and J ends lost 2 bases and 6 bases respectively, with 14 bases between them. The CDR3, as DNA: TGTGCCAGCAGTTACGATGGTGGCGGCGGTCAGCCCCAGCATTTT. This encodes CASSYDGGGGQPQHF.

The chain joins TRBV5-5 to TRBJ2-5; 11 bases are shared with TRBD1. Unmatched junction bases numbered 11, after V lost 2 bases and J lost 5 bases. Germline V lookup: CDR1 SGHKS, CDR2 YYEKEE (reference sequence). CDR3 length: 17 residues. The CDR3 reads CASSFTSTGTGGETQYF. DNA of the CDR3: TGTGCCAGCAGCTTTACGTCAACCGGGACAGGGGGGGAGACCCAGTACTTC.

V is TRBV30 and J is TRBJ1-3, with 8 bases identical to TRBD1. The V and J ends lost 3 bases and 0 bases, in that order; junction bases with no gene match: 4. Per the germline V gene, CDR1 is GTSNPN and CDR2 is SVGIG (reference sequence). The CDR3 runs to 15 residues. The CDR3, as DNA: TGTGCCTGGAGGCTAGACAGGGGCTCTGGAAACACCATATATTTT. Encoded protein: CAWRLDRGSGNTIYF.